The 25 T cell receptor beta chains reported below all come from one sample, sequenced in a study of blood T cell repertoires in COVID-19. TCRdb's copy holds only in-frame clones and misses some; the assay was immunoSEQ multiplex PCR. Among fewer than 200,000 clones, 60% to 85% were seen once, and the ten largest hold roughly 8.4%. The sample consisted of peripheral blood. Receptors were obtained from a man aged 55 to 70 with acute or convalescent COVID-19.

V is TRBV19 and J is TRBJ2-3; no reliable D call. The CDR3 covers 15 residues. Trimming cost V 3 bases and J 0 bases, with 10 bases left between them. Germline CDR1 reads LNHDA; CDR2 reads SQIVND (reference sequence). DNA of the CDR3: TGTGCCAGTAGTATCGGAGCCTTTAGCACAGATACGCAGTATTTT. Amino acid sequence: CASSIGAFSTDTQYF.

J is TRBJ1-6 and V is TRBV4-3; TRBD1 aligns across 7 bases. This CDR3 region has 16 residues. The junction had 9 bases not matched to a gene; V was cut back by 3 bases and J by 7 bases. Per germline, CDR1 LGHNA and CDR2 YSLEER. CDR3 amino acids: CASSQTPGGRNSPLHF. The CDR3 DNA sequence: TGCGCCAGCAGCCAGACCCCAGGGGGACGGAATTCACCCCTCCACTTT.

The CDR3 protein is CASSTDLLAGGTDTQYF. The CDR3 DNA sequence: TGTGCCAGCAGCACCGACTTACTAGCGGGAGGCACAGATACGCAGTATTTT. The chain joins TRBV5-4 to TRBJ2-3; 11 bases map to TRBD2. Germline CDR1 and CDR2: SGHNT and YYREEE (reference sequence). With V trimmed by 4 bases and J by 1 base, 8 bases remained unmatched. The CDR3 extends over 17 amino acids. The entire variable domain, with the rest obtained from reference TRBV5-4 and TRBJ2-3, is as follows: ETGVTQSPTHLIKTRGQQVTLRCSSQSGHNTVSWYQQALGQGPQFIFQYYREEENGRGNFPPRFSGLQFPNYSSELNVNALELDDSALYLCASSTDLLAGGTDTQYFGPGTRLTVL.

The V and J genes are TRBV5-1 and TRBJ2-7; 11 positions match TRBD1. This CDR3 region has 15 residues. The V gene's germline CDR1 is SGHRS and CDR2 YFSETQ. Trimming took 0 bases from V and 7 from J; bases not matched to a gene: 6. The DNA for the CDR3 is TGCGCCAGCAGCTTGGAAGGACAGGGGGCCGGGGAGCAGTACTTC. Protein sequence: CASSLEGQGAGEQYF.

The CDR3 reads CASSQTGVQETQYF. In DNA, the CDR3 is TGCGCCAGCAGTCAGACAGGGGTTCAGGAGACCCAGTACTTC. This sequence joins TRBV5-1 and TRBJ2-5, with TRBD1 matching 8 bases. The CDR3 covers 14 residues. CDR1 and CDR2 (germline): SGHRS, YFSETQ. Trimming took 5 bases from V and 5 from J; bases not matched to a gene: 8.

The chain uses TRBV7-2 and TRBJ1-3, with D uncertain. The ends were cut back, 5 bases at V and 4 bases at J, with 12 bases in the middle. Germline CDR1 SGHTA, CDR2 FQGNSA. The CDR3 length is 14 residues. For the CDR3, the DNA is TGTGCCAGCAGCCGTCAGGATGCCGGAAACACCATATATTTT. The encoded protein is CASSRQDAGNTIYF.

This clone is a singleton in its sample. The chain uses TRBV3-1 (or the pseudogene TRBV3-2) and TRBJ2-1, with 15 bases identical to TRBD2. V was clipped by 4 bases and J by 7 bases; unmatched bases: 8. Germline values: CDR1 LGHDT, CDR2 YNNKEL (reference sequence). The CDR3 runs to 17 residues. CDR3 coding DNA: TGTGCCAGCAGCCCCCGGACTAGCGGGGGGGCCTTGAATGAGCAGTTCTTC. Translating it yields CASSPRTSGGALNEQFF.

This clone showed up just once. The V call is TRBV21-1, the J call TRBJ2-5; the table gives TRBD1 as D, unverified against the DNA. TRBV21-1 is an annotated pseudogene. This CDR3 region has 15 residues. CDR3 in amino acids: CASSKSRFSQETQYF. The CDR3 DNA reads TGTGCCAGCAGCAAAAGCAGGTTCAGCCAAGAGACCCAGTACTTC.

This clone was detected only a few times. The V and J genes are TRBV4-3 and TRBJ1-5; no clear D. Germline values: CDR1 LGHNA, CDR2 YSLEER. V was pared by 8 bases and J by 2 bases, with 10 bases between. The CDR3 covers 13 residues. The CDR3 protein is CASGELGNQPQHF. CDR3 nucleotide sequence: TGCGCCAGCGGGGAGTTAGGCAATCAGCCCCAGCATTTT.

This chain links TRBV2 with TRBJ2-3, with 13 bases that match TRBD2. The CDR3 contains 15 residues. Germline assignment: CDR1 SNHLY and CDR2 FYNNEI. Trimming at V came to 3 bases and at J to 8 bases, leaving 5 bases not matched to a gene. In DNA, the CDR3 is TGTGCCAGCAGTGAGACTAGCGGGGGGTTAGGTACGCAGTATTTT. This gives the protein CASSETSGGLGTQYF.

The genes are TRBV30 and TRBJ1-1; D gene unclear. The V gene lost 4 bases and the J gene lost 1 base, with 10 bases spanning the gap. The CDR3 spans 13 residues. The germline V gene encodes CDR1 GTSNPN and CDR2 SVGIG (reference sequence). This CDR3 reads CAWNREGNTEAFF. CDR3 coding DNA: TGTGCCTGGAACCGGGAGGGGAACACTGAAGCTTTCTTT.

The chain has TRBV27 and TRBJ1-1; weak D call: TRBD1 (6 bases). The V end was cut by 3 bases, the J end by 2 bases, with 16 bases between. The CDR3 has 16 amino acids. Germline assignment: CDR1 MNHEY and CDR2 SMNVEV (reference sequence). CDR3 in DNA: TGTGCCAGCAGTTTGATCGGTCCGGGGGGCAACACTGAAGCTTTCTTT. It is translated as CASSLIGPGGNTEAFF.

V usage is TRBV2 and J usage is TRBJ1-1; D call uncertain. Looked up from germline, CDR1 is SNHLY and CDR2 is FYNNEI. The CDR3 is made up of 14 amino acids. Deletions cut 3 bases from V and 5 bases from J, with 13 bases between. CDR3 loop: CASSDFAGFTEAFF. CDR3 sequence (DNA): TGTGCCAGCAGTGACTTCGCGGGCTTTACTGAAGCTTTCTTT.

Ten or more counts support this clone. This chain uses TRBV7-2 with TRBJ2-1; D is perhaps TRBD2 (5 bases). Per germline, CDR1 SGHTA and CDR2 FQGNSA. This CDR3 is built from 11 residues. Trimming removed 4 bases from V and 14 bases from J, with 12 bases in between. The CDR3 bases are TGTGCCAGCAGCTCGCTAGAGGGAGAGTTCTTC. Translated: CASSSLEGEFF.

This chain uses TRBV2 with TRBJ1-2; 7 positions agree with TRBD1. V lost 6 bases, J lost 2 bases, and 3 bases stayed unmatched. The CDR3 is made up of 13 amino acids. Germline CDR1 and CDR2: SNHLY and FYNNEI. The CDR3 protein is CASRGQANYGYTF. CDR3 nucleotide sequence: TGTGCCAGCAGAGGACAGGCCAACTATGGCTACACCTTC.

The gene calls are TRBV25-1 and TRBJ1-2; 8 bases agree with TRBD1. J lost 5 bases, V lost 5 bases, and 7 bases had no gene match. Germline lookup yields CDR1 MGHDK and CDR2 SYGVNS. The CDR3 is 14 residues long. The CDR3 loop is CASSRTGREYGYTF. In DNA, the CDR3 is TGTGCCAGCAGTCGGACAGGGCGAGAGTATGGCTACACCTTC.

This CDR3 is CASKEGTNYGYTF. The CDR3 coding sequence is TGTGCCAGCAAAGAGGGTACTAACTATGGCTACACCTTC. The chain carries TRBV12-3 or TRBV12-4 and TRBJ1-2; no firm D call. With 7 bases removed from V and 0 bases from J, the gap between germline ends came to 9 bases. This CDR3 has 13 residues.

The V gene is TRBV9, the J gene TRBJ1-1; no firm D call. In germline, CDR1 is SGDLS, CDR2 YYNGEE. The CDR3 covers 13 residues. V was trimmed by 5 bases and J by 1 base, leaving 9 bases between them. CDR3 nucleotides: TGTGCCAGCAGTGAGGAGGGGAACACTGAAGCTTTCTTT. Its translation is CASSEEGNTEAFF.

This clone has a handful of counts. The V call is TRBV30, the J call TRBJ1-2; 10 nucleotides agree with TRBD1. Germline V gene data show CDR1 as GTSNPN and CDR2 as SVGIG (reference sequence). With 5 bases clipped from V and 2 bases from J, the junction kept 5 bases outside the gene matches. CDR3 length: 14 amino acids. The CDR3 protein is CAWASDRGNYGYTF. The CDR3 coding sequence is TGTGCCTGGGCGTCGGACAGGGGGAACTATGGCTACACCTTC.

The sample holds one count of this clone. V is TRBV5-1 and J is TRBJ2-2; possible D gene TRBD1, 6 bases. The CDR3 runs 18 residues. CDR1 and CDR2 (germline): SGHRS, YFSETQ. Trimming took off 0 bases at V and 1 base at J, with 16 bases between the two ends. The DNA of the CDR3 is TGCGCCAGCAGCTTGGTCGGTGACAGGACAATGAACACCGGGGAGCTGTTTTTT. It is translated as CASSLVGDRTMNTGELFF.

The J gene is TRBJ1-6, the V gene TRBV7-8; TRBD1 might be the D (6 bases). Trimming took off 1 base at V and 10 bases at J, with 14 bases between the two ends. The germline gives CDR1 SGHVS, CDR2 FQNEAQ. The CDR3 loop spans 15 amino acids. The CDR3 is CASSLDAGVGSPLHF. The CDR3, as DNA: TGTGCCAGCAGCTTAGACGCAGGGGTTGGGTCACCCCTCCACTTT.

DNA for the CDR3: TGTGCCAGCAGTCTACTCGGGCCTGGGACAGGGTCTCGCGGGGAGCTGTTTTTT. Its protein is CASSLLGPGTGSRGELFF. The chain uses TRBV6-6 and TRBJ2-2; 9 bases line up with TRBD1. Unmatched junction bases numbered 17, after V lost 5 bases and J lost 7 bases. Germline V gene data show CDR1 as MNHNY and CDR2 as SVGAGI (reference sequence). CDR3 length: 18 amino acids.

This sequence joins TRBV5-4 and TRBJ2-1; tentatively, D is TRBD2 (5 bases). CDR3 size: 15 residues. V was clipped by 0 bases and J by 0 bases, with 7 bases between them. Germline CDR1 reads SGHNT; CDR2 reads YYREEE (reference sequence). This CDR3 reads CASSLVGSSYNEQFF. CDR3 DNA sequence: TGTGCCAGCAGCTTGGTGGGGAGCTCCTACAATGAGCAGTTCTTC.

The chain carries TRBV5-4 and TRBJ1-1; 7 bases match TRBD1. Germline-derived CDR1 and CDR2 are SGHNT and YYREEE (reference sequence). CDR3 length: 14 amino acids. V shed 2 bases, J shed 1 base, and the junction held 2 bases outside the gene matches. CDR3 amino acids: CASSFQGGNTEAFF. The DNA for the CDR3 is TGTGCCAGCAGCTTTCAGGGGGGGAACACTGAAGCTTTCTTT.

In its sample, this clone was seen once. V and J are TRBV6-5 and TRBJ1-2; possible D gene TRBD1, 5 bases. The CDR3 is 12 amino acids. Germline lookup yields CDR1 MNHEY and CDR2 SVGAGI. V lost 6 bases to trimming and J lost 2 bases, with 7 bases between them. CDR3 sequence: CASRGLNYGYTF. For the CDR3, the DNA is TGTGCCAGCAGGGGGCTAAACTATGGCTACACCTTC.